One and the same sample provided the 25 T cell receptor beta chains below, sequenced in a study of blood T cell repertoires in COVID-19. The table came from immunoSEQ multiplex PCR; TCRdb's copy has only in-frame clones and leaves some out. The data show roughly 25,000 clones, over 75% seen once. The sample comprised peripheral blood. All receptors derive from a woman of 80 years or more with acute or convalescent COVID-19.

The V and J genes are TRBV19 and TRBJ1-4; weak D call: TRBD1 (6 bases). Germline assignment: CDR1 LNHDA and CDR2 SQIVND (reference sequence). The CDR3 has 17 amino acids. Trimming cost V 9 bases and J 3 bases, with 23 bases left between them. The CDR3 DNA sequence: TGTGCCAGCACCCCTAGGGGGAGGGCGCGGGCTAATGAAAAACTGTTTTTT. Translating it yields CASTPRGRARANEKLFF. Variable domain in full (rest from reference TRBV19 and TRBJ1-4): DGGITQSPKYLFRKEGQNVTLSCEQNLNHDAMYWYRQDPGQGLRLIYYSQIVNDFQKGDIAEGYSVSREKKESFPLTVTSAQKNPTAFYLCASTPRGRARANEKLFFGSGTQLSVL.

V and J are TRBV10-3 and TRBJ1-5, with TRBD1 identical over 8 bases. CDR3 length: 14 amino acids. The V gene's germline CDR1 is ENHRY and CDR2 SYGVKD. Trimming cost V 6 bases and J 4 bases; bases outside gene matches: 5. CDR3 sequence reads: CAIRQGDLNQPQHF. Written as DNA, the CDR3 is TGTGCCATCAGACAGGGGGATCTTAATCAGCCCCAGCATTTT.

The chain carries TRBV16 and TRBJ1-2; D uncertain. The CDR3 is made up of 14 amino acids. Trimming stripped 0 bases from V and 4 bases from J, with 9 bases between. The germline V gene has CDR1 KGHSY and CDR2 FQNENV. The DNA of the CDR3 is TGTGCCAGCAGCCAATCCGAGGGTAGCTATGGCTACACCTTC. It codes for CASSQSEGSYGYTF.

V gene TRBV7-2 combines with J gene TRBJ2-3, with 7 bases matching TRBD2. The CDR3 length is 15 residues. V dropped 5 bases and J dropped 6; count of bases not matched to a gene: 11. Germline-derived CDR1 and CDR2 are SGHTA and FQGNSA. CDR3 sequence reads: CASSLSGTSVDTQYF. The CDR3 DNA reads as TGTGCCAGCAGCCTGAGCGGGACCAGCGTGGATACGCAGTATTTT.

The V gene is TRBV9, the J gene TRBJ1-6, with 9 bases that match TRBD1. The CDR3 consists of 15 residues. The J segment lost 6 bases and the V segment lost 4 bases, leaving 5 bases of the junction unmatched. Germline CDR1 SGDLS, CDR2 YYNGEE. CDR3 bases: TGTGCCAGCAGCCCCCGACAGGGGGGTAATTCACCCCTCCACTTT. Protein product: CASSPRQGGNSPLHF.

V and J are TRBV12-3 or TRBV12-4 and TRBJ2-1; possibly TRBD2 for D (6 bases). The CDR3 contains 12 residues. The V gene lost 5 bases and the J gene lost 12 bases, with 14 bases spanning the gap. CDR3 residues: CASSGGSRRQFF. CDR3 DNA: TGTGCCAGCAGTGGGGGGAGCAGGAGGCAGTTCTTC.

The V and J genes are TRBV19 and TRBJ2-7; D not resolved. CDR3 length: 12 residues. V was clipped by 1 base and J by 3 bases, with 4 bases between them. The germline CDR1 and CDR2 sequences are LNHDA and SQIVND (reference sequence). Written as DNA, the CDR3 is TGTGCCAGTAGTATAGCGGGCTACGAGCAGTACTTC. Translated, it gives CASSIAGYEQYF.

The chain combines TRBV7-2 with TRBJ2-1; 9 positions agree with TRBD2. Trimming took 5 bases from V and 6 from J; bases not matched to a gene: 11. Germline V CDR1 and CDR2: SGHTA, FQGNSA. The length of the CDR3 is 16 residues. For the CDR3, the DNA is TGTGCCAGCAGCACGGGGACTAGCAGGACAATCAATGAGCAGTTCTTC. It encodes CASSTGTSRTINEQFF.

CDR3 sequence: CSAPTGTGSYGYTF. The CDR3 DNA reads as TGCAGCGCCCCGACCGGGACAGGGTCCTATGGCTACACCTTC. The V call is TRBV29-1, the J call TRBJ1-2, with 9 bases that match TRBD1. Losses at the gene ends were 7 bases for V and 4 bases for J; bases not matched to a gene: 10. Germline assignment: CDR1 SQVTM and CDR2 ANQGSEA. The CDR3 loop spans 14 amino acids.

The V gene is TRBV5-1, the J gene TRBJ1-1; 9 positions agree with TRBD1. Germline V lookup: CDR1 SGHRS, CDR2 YFSETQ. This CDR3 has 13 amino acids. V shed 4 bases and J 8 bases; nucleotides not matched to a gene: 6. The CDR3 sequence is CASSTDRGYEAFF. CDR3 in DNA: TGCGCCAGCAGCACGGACAGGGGTTACGAAGCTTTCTTT.

The gene calls are TRBV30 and TRBJ1-2; D is unclear. V lost 0 bases and J 8 bases, leaving 19 bases between the germline ends. Per germline, CDR1 GTSNPN and CDR2 SVGIG (reference sequence). This CDR3 has 15 residues. CDR3: CAWSVGRRRPKGYTF. The CDR3 DNA reads as TGTGCCTGGAGTGTAGGTCGGAGGCGTCCGAAAGGCTACACCTTC.

The rearrangement joins TRBV6-5 to TRBJ2-5; D ambiguous. Germline assignment: CDR1 MNHEY and CDR2 SVGAGI. Between the trimmed V and J ends, which lost 1 base and 6 bases, there was a span of 18 bases. CDR3 length: 16 residues. CDR3 in amino acids: CASSYYAPLVAKTQYF. The CDR3 DNA sequence: TGTGCCAGCAGTTACTATGCCCCTCTAGTTGCAAAGACCCAGTACTTC.

The sample holds one count of this clone. The genes are TRBV12-3 or TRBV12-4 and TRBJ2-7; D gene uncertain. V lost 5 bases and J lost 6, with 8 bases in between. This CDR3 has 11 residues. DNA for the CDR3: TGTGCCAGCAGTCCCAGTTCCGAGCAGTACTTC. The encoded protein is CASSPSSEQYF.

The genes are TRBV7-2 and TRBJ1-1, with D possibly TRBD1 on 5 matching bases. Looked up from germline, CDR1 is SGHTA and CDR2 is FQGNSA. The CDR3 is 13 amino acids. The germline V and J ends were trimmed by 6 bases and 0 bases, with 8 bases remaining between them. CDR3 nucleotides: TGTGCCAGCAGTCGGGGGATGAACACTGAAGCTTTCTTT. It yields the protein CASSRGMNTEAFF. The full variable domain, rest sourced from reference TRBV7-2 and TRBJ1-1, is GAGVSQSPSNKVTEKGKDVELRCDPISGHTALYWYRQSLGQGLEFLIYFQGNSAPDKSGLPSDRFSAERTGGSVSTLTIQRTQQEDSAVYLCASSRGMNTEAFFGQGTRLTVV.

The chain couples TRBV20-1 to TRBJ2-1; 15 positions match TRBD2. This CDR3 is 17 amino acids long. J lost 1 base, V lost 3 bases, and 4 bases had no gene match. The germline CDR1 and CDR2 sequences are DFQATT and SNEGSKA (reference sequence). CDR3 residues: CSASGTSGRTSYNEQFF. CDR3 bases: TGCAGTGCTAGTGGGACTAGCGGGAGGACGTCCTACAATGAGCAGTTCTTC.

V usage is TRBV7-2 and J usage is TRBJ2-1; TRBD1 matches at 9 bases. CDR3 length: 15 residues. V was clipped by 5 bases and J by 3 bases; unmatched bases: 5. Germline V gene data show CDR1 as SGHTA and CDR2 as FQGNSA. CDR3 in DNA: TGTGCCAGCAGCGCGGACAGGGGTGGCTACAATGAGCAGTTCTTC. Translating gives CASSADRGGYNEQFF.

The rearrangement joins TRBV5-5 to TRBJ2-2; no definite D call. CDR1 and CDR2 (germline): SGHKS, YYEKEE (reference sequence). There are 14 residues in the CDR3. V shed 0 bases and J shed 3 bases, with 6 bases lying between them. The CDR3 nucleotides are TGTGCCAGCAGCTTGGCCGCGTACACCGGGGAGCTGTTTTTT. Its translation: CASSLAAYTGELFF.

The chain joins TRBV9 to TRBJ2-5; 9 nucleotides align to TRBD2. CDR1 SGDLS and CDR2 YYNGEE come from the germline V gene. Trimming removed 3 bases from V and 4 bases from J; junction bases left unmatched: 4. The CDR3 is made up of 14 amino acids. CDR3 protein: CASSEAAGGETQYF. For the CDR3, the DNA is TGTGCCAGCAGCGAGGCAGCGGGAGGAGAGACCCAGTACTTC.

This clone was picked up one time. The chain links TRBV5-1 to TRBJ2-5, with D maybe TRBD2 (6 bases). From germline, CDR1 is SGHRS and CDR2 YFSETQ. The CDR3 has 14 amino acids. Trimming removed 0 bases from V and 5 bases from J, with 11 bases in between. CDR3 bases: TGCGCCAGCAGCTTGGCGGGAGTAGGGGAGACCCAGTACTTC. Translating it yields CASSLAGVGETQYF.

The V gene is TRBV7-2, the J gene TRBJ1-1; D gene ambiguous. The CDR3 runs to 15 residues. V shed 6 bases and J shed 2 bases, with 16 bases lying between them. Germline values: CDR1 SGHTA, CDR2 FQGNSA. Here the CDR3 DNA reads TGTGCCAGCAGTTTTACTATAGCCAGAAACACTGAAGCTTTCTTT. Protein sequence: CASSFTIARNTEAFF.

V usage is TRBV4-1 and J usage is TRBJ2-7; 8 positions agree with TRBD2. The germline V gene has CDR1 MGHRA and CDR2 YSYEKL. The CDR3 runs 15 residues. The trim removed 1 base at V and 4 bases at J, leaving 6 bases unmatched. CDR3 DNA sequence: TGCGCCAGCAGCCAAGCCGGGACTAGATCGTACGAGCAGTACTTC. It specifies CASSQAGTRSYEQYF.

The chain recombines TRBV29-1 with TRBJ2-7; 11 nucleotides match TRBD1. From germline, CDR1 is SQVTM and CDR2 ANQGSEA. The CDR3 spans 13 residues. V dropped 6 bases and J dropped 3; count of bases not matched to a gene: 4. The CDR3 DNA reads as TGCAGCGTACCGGGACAGGGGGTCTACGAGCAGTACTTC. Encoded protein: CSVPGQGVYEQYF.

The chain joins TRBV5-6 to TRBJ1-5; unclear D gene. CDR3 length: 17 amino acids. The germline V gene has CDR1 SGHDT and CDR2 YYEEEE. V lost 0 bases and J 6 bases, leaving 19 bases between the germline ends. The chain's CDR3 is CASSLAGMRVLGQPQHF. In DNA form, the CDR3 reads TGTGCCAGCAGCTTGGCCGGTATGCGGGTCTTAGGTCAGCCCCAGCATTTT.

The chain has TRBV21-1 and TRBJ1-5; the table assigns TRBD1, which was not confirmed against the DNA. TRBV21-1 is classified as a pseudogene. This CDR3 comprises 18 residues. Here the CDR3 reads CASSKALVSTEDNQPQHF. DNA for the CDR3: TGTGCCAGCAGCAAAGCGCTGGTCTCGACAGAGGACAATCAGCCCCAGCATTTT.

This clone has only one observation. The chain has TRBV6-5 and TRBJ2-7; TRBD1 is a possible D gene (6 bases). CDR1 and CDR2 (germline): MNHEY, SVGAGI. V was pared by 4 bases and J by 4 bases, with 8 bases between. This CDR3 contains 12 residues. CDR3 sequence reads: CASSLDRYEQYF. As DNA, the CDR3 is TGTGCCAGCAGTTTGGACAGATACGAGCAGTACTTC.